This T cell receptor beta chain was sequenced in a study of molecular identifiers for immune sequencing clone quantification listed by TCRdb under 2018. About the full investigation: In a replicate experiment, RNA from roughly 20,000 or 100,000 naive CD8 T cells was split into five aliquots, four of which were sequenced. This methods study benchmarked molecular-identifier clustering-based TCR repertoire sequencing (MIDCIRS) and TCR RNA copy counting, using CD8 T cells to do so.

The CDR3 runs 14 residues from the cysteine to the phenylalanine. The entry retains the CDR3 DNA only, 42 bases that are in frame from base 1. CDR1 and CDR2 were assigned from the germline V gene (reference sequence) as SGHNT and YYREEE. V lost 1 base and J lost 3 bases; the stretch between them is 11 bases long. Library preparation was by PCR. The instrument was a NextSeq 500. Bulk TCR libraries were generated as previously described, with the TCR primers listed in Table S5 used. The Qiagen AllPrep DNA/RNA kit was used to purify total RNA. Before analysis, reads from multiple sequencing runs of the same library were pooled. The source study handled its data this way. Only reads with exact TCR constant sequence were kept, trimmed to 150 nt, and grouped by their 12-nt molecular barcodes. Reads inside each barcode group were sub-clustered using a 15% Levenshtein threshold, and a quality-weighted consensus sequence was constructed for each RNA molecule. Non-functional sequences were discarded, and so were lower-count sequences lying one edit away from another sequence. Barcode sub-clusters with fewer than 20% of the maximum read count were removed, based on fitting two negative binomial distributions. TCRdb redid the processing of the public reads, applying fastp at Q25 and MiXCR, and retained in-frame beta chains. Duplicate CDR3 protein sequences are folded into a single record with the most common DNA and genes. TCRdb's processing, not the authors' own work, is the source of the V and J calls. The table for this sample lists 100,000 or so distinct CDR3 sequences; around a third of them were counted only once. The ten largest clonotypes hold about 4.2% of the sample.

Paper-wide results and their limitations: Spiked-in Jurkat TCR RNA (about ten copies' worth), which is not part of the donor repertoire, was contained in the naive libraries. About 2.9 recovered TCR RNA copies per cell were obtained by modeling, versus about ten by digital PCR, implying a capture efficiency of 30% to 35%. Highly expanded clone sizes could be underestimated because identical TCR molecules may share a barcode. When barcode sub-clustering was omitted, TCR diversity was inflated by chimeric consensus sequences, with chimeras reaching as high as 47%. In CMV-specific effector cells, clones with more than 20 RNA copies contained over 99% of molecules, whereas in naive cells such clones contained under 1% of molecules. Spiked-in Jurkat TCR RNA equivalent to a single cell was reported to be detectable even among one million naive CD8 T cells.

About this clonotype: Its antigen target is currently unknown. Per-base qualities were not stored, and no clone one base away is much larger.

Libraries of naive CD8 T cells were built from around 20,000 to 990,000 sorted cells, with 10%, 30% or 50% of the purified RNA used. On a BD FACSAria II, naive CD8 T cells were FACS-sorted as CD8+CD4-CCR7+CD45RA+ and collected into RLT Plus buffer. To test detection sensitivity, Jurkat RNA equivalent to more than eight TCR copies was spiked into samples of roughly 19,000-1,000,000 naive CD8 T cells. Enrichment of CD8 T cells was performed with RosetteSep CD8+ T Cell Enrichment Cocktail and Ficoll-Paque, after which ACK red cell lysis was carried out. The TCR was taken from a human donor in good health. Some libraries in this study had Jurkat cell RNA spiked in. Recombination connected TRBV5-4 to TRBJ2-7; TRBD1 is perhaps the D gene, given 5 matching bases. The sample consisted of naive CD8+ T cells from blood, with Jurkat cell RNA spiked in. The sample's cell subset or site, from its label and the paper: FACS-sorted CD8+CD4-CCR7+CD45RA+ naive T cells. The nucleotide sequence reads TGTGCCAGCAGCTTGTCGGCAGGGCACTACGAGCAGTACTTC. This yields the protein CASSLSAGHYEQYF.